The clone carrying this T cell receptor beta chain was seen at least ten times. Its antigen remains unidentified. This sample was taken from a study of T-cell memory formation after mild COVID-19. Overall study results and limits: Pre-infection memory showed some responding clones, and this suggested that cross-reactive memory joined. Clones that contracted from day 15 to 85 were balanced CD4/CD8, while later expanders leaned CD4+. The SARS-CoV-2 specificity of second-wave clones reaching peak at day 37 remained unverified.

From the 5' RACE reads, TCRdb called clonotypes with MiXCR, one entry per CDR3 protein. Among some 54,000 distinct CDR3 sequences, 9% to 9.5% were seen once, and the ten largest hold more than 0.95%. CDR3 length equals 15 residues. Unmatched junction bases numbered 11, after V lost 4 bases and J lost 5 bases. Germline V gene data show CDR1 as SGHDT and CDR2 as YYEEEE. The sequence derives from a man between 18 and 35 years old who had mild COVID-19 (a few samples of this study predate the infection). Cell type and time point are not known. Sequenced: PBMCs or a T cell subset sorted from them (not recorded which). The genes are TRBV5-6 and TRBJ2-5, with 7 bases aligning to TRBD2. Written as DNA, the CDR3 is TGTGCCAGCAGCCTACCCCCAACTAGCGCCGAGACCCAGTACTTC. Protein product: CASSLPPTSAETQYF.